The present entry profiles one TCR beta chain with its context. Its antigen is undetermined. The CDR3 has 13 amino acids. Germline lookup yields CDR1 SGHDT and CDR2 YYEEEE. With V trimmed by 4 bases and J by 3 bases, 3 bases remained unmatched. Sequencing was performed with immunoSEQ multiplex PCR; in TCRdb, only in-frame clones are kept and a portion is missing. The sample yields 85,000 to 130,000 clones, more than 75% seen once. The data were taken from a study of graft-versus-host responses after intestinal transplantation. The wider study: Multivisceral, liver-intestinal, or isolated intestinal transplants were performed in recipients. All recipients got anti-thymocyte globulin induction, then tacrolimus and steroids for about 3 years.

The material was unstimulated CD4+ T cells sorted from spleen or lymph node cells, obtained before intestinal transplant. The genes are TRBV5-6 and TRBJ2-5, with 7 bases matching TRBD1. This receptor was taken from a human donor who received an intestinal transplant. The DNA of the CDR3 is TGTGCCAGCAGCACAGGGGTTAAAGAGACCCAGTACTTC. Amino acids: CASSTGVKETQYF. Full variable domain (remainder filled in from reference TRBV5-6 and TRBJ2-5): DAGVTQSPTHLIKTRGQQVTLRCSPKSGHDTVSWYQQALGQGPQFIFQYYEEEERQRGNFPDRFSGHQFPNYSSELNVNALLLGDSALYLCASSTGVKETQYFGPGTRLLVL.